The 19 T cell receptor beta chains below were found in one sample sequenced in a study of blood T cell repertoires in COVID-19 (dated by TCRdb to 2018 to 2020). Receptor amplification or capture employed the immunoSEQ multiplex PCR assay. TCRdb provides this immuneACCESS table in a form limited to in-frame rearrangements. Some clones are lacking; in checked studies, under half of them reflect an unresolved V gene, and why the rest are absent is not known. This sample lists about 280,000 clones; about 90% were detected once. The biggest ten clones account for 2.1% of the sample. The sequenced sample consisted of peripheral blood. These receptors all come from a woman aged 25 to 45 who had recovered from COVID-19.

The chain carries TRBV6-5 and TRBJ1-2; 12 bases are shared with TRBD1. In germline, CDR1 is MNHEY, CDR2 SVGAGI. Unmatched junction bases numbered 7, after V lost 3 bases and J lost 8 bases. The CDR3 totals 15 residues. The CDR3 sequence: CASSYGTGGARGYTF. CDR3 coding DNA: TGTGCCAGCAGTTATGGGACAGGGGGCGCTAGAGGCTACACCTTC.

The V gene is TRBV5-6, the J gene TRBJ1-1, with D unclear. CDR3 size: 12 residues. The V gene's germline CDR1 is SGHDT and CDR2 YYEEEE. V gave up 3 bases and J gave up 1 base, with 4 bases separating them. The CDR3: CASSWRNTEAFF. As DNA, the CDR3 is TGTGCCAGCAGCTGGAGGAACACTGAAGCTTTCTTT.

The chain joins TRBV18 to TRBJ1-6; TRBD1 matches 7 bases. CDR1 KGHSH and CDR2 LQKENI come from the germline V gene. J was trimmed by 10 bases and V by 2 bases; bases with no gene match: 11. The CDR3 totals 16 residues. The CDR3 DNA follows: TGTGCCAGCTCACCAGAGACAGGGTCCCTATTATCACCCCTCCACTTT. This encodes CASSPETGSLLSPLHF.

The CDR3, as DNA: TGCGCCAGCAGCTTGGGCAGGGACAAAGGATTTTCCTACGAGCAGTACTTC. Translated, it gives CASSLGRDKGFSYEQYF. The chain is built from TRBV5-1 and TRBJ2-7, with D perhaps matching TRBD1 (6 bases). This CDR3 is built from 17 residues. Trimming stripped 0 bases from V and 1 base from J, with 17 bases between. The V gene's germline CDR1 is SGHRS and CDR2 YFSETQ.

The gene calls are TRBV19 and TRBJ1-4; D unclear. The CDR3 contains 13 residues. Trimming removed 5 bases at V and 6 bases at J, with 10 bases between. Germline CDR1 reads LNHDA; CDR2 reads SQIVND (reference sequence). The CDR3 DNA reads TGTGCCAGTAGTCAAACTAGGCATGAAAAACTGTTTTTT. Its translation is CASSQTRHEKLFF.

Here the CDR3 DNA reads TGTGCCAGCCGAAAGGAGTCGTCCGAGACCCAGTACTTC. It codes for CASRKESSETQYF. This chain joins TRBV18 and TRBJ2-5, with no clear D. Trimming cost V 8 bases and J 5 bases, with 15 bases left between them. Germline values: CDR1 KGHSH, CDR2 LQKENI. This CDR3 has 13 residues. Drawing the rest from reference TRBV18 and TRBJ2-5, the complete variable domain is NAGVMQNPRHLVRRRGQEARLRCSPMKGHSHVYWYRQLPEEGLKFMVYLQKENIIDESGMPKERFSAEFPKEGPSILRIQQVVRGDSAAYFCASRKESSETQYFGPGTRLLVL.

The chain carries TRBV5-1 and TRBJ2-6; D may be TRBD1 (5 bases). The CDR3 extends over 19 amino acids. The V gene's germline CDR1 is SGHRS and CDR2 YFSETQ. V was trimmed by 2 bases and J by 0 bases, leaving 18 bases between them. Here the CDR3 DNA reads TGCGCCAGCAGCTTAACCCCTCGAACAGGCCCCTCTGGGGCCAACGTCCTGACTTTC. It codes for CASSLTPRTGPSGANVLTF.

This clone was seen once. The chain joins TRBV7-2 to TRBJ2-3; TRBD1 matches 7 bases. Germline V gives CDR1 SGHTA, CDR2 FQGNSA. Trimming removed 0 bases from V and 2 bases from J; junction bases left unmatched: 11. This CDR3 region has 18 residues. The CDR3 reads CASSLAIRDRYNTDTQYF. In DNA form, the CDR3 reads TGTGCCAGCAGCTTAGCGATCCGGGACAGATATAACACAGATACGCAGTATTTT.

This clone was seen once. CDR3 loop: CSARGGQANYGYTF. The CDR3, as DNA: TGCAGCGCGAGGGGGGGACAGGCCAACTATGGCTACACCTTC. The rearrangement uses TRBV29-1 and TRBJ1-2, with 8 positions matching TRBD1. Germline assignment: CDR1 SQVTM and CDR2 ANQGSEA. Unmatched junction bases numbered 9, after V lost 7 bases and J lost 2 bases. The CDR3 consists of 14 residues.

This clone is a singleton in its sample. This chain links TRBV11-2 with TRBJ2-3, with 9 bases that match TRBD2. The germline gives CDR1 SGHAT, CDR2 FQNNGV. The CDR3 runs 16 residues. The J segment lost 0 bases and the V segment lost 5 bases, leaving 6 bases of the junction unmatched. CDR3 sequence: CASSERLAASTDTQYF. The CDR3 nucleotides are TGTGCCAGCAGCGAACGACTAGCGGCTAGCACAGATACGCAGTATTTT.

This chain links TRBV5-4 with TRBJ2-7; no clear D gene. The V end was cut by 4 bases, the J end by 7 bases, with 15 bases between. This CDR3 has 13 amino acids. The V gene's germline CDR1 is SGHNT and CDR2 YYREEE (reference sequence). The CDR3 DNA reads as TGTGCCAGCAGCCCGGAGCCTACGTTGGAGCAGTACTTC. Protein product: CASSPEPTLEQYF. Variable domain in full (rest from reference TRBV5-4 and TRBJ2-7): ETGVTQSPTHLIKTRGQQVTLRCSSQSGHNTVSWYQQALGQGPQFIFQYYREEENGRGNFPPRFSGLQFPNYSSELNVNALELDDSALYLCASSPEPTLEQYFGPGTRLTVT.

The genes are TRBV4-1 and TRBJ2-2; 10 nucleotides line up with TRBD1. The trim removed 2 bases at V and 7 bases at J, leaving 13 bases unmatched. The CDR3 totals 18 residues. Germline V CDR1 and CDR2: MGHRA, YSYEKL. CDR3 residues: CASSQRGWDRGRGGELFF. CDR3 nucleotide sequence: TGCGCCAGCAGCCAACGCGGGTGGGACAGGGGACGGGGCGGGGAGCTGTTTTTT.

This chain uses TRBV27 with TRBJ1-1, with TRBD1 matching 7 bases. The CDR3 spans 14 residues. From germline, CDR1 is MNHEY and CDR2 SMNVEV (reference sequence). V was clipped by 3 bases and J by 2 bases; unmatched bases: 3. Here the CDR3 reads CASSFDRANTEAFF. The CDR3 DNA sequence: TGTGCCAGCAGTTTCGACAGGGCAAACACTGAAGCTTTCTTT.

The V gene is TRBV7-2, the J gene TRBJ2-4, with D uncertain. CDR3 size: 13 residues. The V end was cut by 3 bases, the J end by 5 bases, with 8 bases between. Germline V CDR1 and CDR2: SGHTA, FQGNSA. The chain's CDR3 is CASSFSLENIQYF. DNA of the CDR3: TGTGCCAGCAGCTTTAGCCTAGAAAACATTCAGTACTTC.

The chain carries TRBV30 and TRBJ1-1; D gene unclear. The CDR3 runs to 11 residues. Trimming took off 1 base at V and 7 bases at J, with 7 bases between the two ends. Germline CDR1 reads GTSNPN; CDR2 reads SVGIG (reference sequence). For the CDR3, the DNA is TGTGCCTGGAGTGCCGGTGGTGAAGCTTTCTTT. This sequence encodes CAWSAGGEAFF.

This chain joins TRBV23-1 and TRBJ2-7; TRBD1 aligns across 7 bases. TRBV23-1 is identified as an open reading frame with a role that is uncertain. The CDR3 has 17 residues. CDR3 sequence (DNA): TGCCCCCTCACCTACCCGCCCTCCGGGACAGTGAGGTACGAGCAGTACTTC. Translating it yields CPLTYPPSGTVRYEQYF.

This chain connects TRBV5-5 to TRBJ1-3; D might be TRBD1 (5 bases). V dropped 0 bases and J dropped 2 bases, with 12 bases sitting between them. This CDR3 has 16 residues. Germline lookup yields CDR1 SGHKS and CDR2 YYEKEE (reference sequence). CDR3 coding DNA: TGTGCCAGCAGCTTGGAATTGCGGGGCGCTGGAAACACCATATATTTT. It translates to CASSLELRGAGNTIYF.

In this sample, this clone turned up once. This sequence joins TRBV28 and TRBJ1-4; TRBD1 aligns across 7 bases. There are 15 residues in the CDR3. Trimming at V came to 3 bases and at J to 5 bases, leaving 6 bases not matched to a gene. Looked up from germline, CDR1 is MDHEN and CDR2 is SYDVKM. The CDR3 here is CASSFPAGGNEKLFF. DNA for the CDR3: TGTGCCAGCAGTTTTCCCGCAGGGGGAAATGAAAAACTGTTTTTT.

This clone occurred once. The CDR3 nucleotides are TGTGCCAGCAGTCGACAGGAGCCCTACGAGCAGTACTTC. This encodes CASSRQEPYEQYF. V is TRBV6-2 or TRBV6-3 and J is TRBJ2-7, with D possibly matching TRBD1 (6 bases). V was pared by 5 bases and J by 2 bases, with 10 bases between. This CDR3 comprises 13 residues. The germline V gene has CDR1 MNHEY and CDR2 SVGEGT.